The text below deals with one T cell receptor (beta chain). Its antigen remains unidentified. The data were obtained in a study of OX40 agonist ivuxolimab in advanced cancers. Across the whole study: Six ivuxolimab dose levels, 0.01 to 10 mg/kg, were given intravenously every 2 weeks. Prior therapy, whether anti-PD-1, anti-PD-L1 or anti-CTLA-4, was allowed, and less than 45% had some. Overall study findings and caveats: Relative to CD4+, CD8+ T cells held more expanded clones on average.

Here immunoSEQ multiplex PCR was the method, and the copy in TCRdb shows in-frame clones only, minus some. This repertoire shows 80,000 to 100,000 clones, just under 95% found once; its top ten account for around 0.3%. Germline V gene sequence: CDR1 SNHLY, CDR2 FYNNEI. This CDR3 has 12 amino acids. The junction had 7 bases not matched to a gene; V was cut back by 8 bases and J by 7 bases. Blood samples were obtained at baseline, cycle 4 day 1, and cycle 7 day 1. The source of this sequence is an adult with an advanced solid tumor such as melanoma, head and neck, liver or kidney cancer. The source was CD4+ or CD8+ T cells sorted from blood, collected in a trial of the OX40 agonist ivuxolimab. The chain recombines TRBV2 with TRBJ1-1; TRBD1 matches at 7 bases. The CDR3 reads CASHRGESEAFF. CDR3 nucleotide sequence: TGTGCCAGCCACAGGGGAGAGAGTGAAGCTTTCTTT.